This entry describes one T cell receptor (beta chain). Libraries were prepared by immunoSEQ multiplex PCR; TCRdb keeps only in-frame clonotypes and omits some of them. The sample includes 75,000 to 95,000 clones, approximately 74% of them seen just once. The data are from a study of blood T cell repertoires in COVID-19. Across the study: Both acute and convalescent COVID-19 samples were obtained from the United States, Italy and Spain. Nucleic acid was either cDNA or gDNA, and it came from T cells, B-cell-depleted T cells, or PBMCs.

V shed 0 bases and J 3 bases; nucleotides not matched to a gene: 3. This CDR3 spans 14 amino acids. The germline V gene encodes CDR1 SGHRS and CDR2 YFSETQ. The specimen was peripheral blood. The genes are TRBV5-1 and TRBJ2-7, with 7 bases fitting TRBD1. The source of this sequence is a man between 65 and 85 years old with COVID-19, enrolled during active disease. CDR3 protein: CASSLDRGNYEQYF. CDR3 DNA: TGCGCCAGCAGCTTGGACAGGGGAAACTACGAGCAGTACTTC. The full variable domain, rest sourced from reference TRBV5-1 and TRBJ2-7, is KAGVTQTPRYLIKTRGQQVTLSCSPISGHRSVSWYQQTPGQGLQFLFEYFSETQRNKGNFPGRFSGRQFSNSRSEMNVSTLELGDSALYLCASSLDRGNYEQYFGPGTRLTVT.